The 24 T cell receptor beta chains presented below share a single source sample, sequenced in a study of Tregs in tolerant kidney transplant recipients. Sequencing used immunoSEQ multiplex PCR; TCRdb keeps in-frame clones, though not all of them. The sample yields fewer than 100,000 clones, less than 95% seen once. Here the sequenced sample was Tregs from blood, taken before the transplant. These receptors were taken from a human donor who received a combined kidney and bone marrow transplant.

This rearrangement joins TRBV15 to TRBJ2-7; 10 positions match TRBD1. The CDR3 extends over 17 amino acids. V gave up 2 bases and J gave up 5 bases; unmatched junction bases: 12. CDR1 is LNHNV, CDR2 YYDKDF, per germline (reference sequence). The CDR3 loop reads CATSRTTLRDRGHEQYF. For the CDR3, the DNA is TGTGCCACCAGCAGAACTACCCTCCGGGACAGGGGTCACGAGCAGTACTTC.

The V and J genes are TRBV28 and TRBJ2-7; possibly TRBD2 for D (6 bases). Per germline, CDR1 MDHEN and CDR2 SYDVKM. V was pared by 2 bases and J by 3 bases, with 17 bases between. This CDR3 is 16 amino acids long. The CDR3 here is CASSLEGAGGDYEQYF. CDR3 nucleotides: TGTGCCAGCAGTTTAGAGGGAGCAGGCGGGGACTACGAGCAGTACTTC.

This clone occurred once. The chain joins TRBV21-1 to TRBJ2-3; the D call in the table, TRBD2, was not verified against the DNA. TRBV21-1 has pseudogene status. This CDR3 spans 18 amino acids. CDR3 sequence reads: CASSKDLTNAGGTDTQYF. For the CDR3, the DNA is TGTGCCAGCAGCAAAGACTTAACGAACGCCGGGGGAACAGATACGCAGTATTTT.

The CDR3 bases are TGTGCCAGCAGCTTGGCCGTAGCAGGGGGTGGCGGCTACACCTTC. As protein: CASSLAVAGGGGYTF. This chain uses TRBV5-5 with TRBJ1-2, with 7 bases aligning to TRBD1. Trimming took 0 bases from V and 8 from J; bases not matched to a gene: 10. CDR3 length: 15 amino acids. Germline loops: CDR1 SGHKS, CDR2 YYEKEE (reference sequence).

The chain recombines TRBV10-3 with TRBJ2-5; the match to TRBD1 covers 8 bases. The V gene's germline CDR1 is ENHRY and CDR2 SYGVKD. V shed 6 bases and J 4 bases; nucleotides not matched to a gene: 4. The length of the CDR3 is 13 residues. CDR3 protein: CAIRFGQGETQYF. The DNA of the CDR3 is TGTGCCATCAGATTCGGACAGGGAGAGACCCAGTACTTC.

The V call is TRBV4-3, the J call TRBJ2-1, with 9 bases fitting TRBD2. Germline V gene data show CDR1 as LGHNA and CDR2 as YSLEER. The V gene end was trimmed by 5 bases and the J gene end by 9 bases; junction bases not matched to a gene: 11. This CDR3 is built from 15 residues. The CDR3 sequence is CASSRLIAGVAEQFF. Here the CDR3 DNA reads TGCGCCAGCAGCAGGTTAATAGCGGGAGTCGCTGAGCAGTTCTTC.

The rearrangement joins TRBV9 to TRBJ2-7; 7 bases are a match to TRBD2. The germline CDR1 and CDR2 sequences are SGDLS and YYNGEE. This CDR3 spans 16 amino acids. V trimming: 4 bases; J trimming: 2 bases; junction bases outside the gene matches: 12. CDR3 coding DNA: TGTGCCAGCAGCTCAGAAGCGGGAAGTGGGGCCTACGAGCAGTACTTC. It yields the protein CASSSEAGSGAYEQYF. Supplemented by reference TRBV9 and TRBJ2-7, the full variable domain reads DSGVTQTPKHLITATGQRVTLRCSPRSGDLSVYWYQQSLDQGLQFLIQYYNGEERAKGNILERFSAQQFPDLHSELNLSSLELGDSALYFCASSSEAGSGAYEQYFGPGTRLTVT.

This chain links TRBV19 with TRBJ2-1; 10 nucleotides agree with TRBD2. CDR1 and CDR2 from the germline V gene are LNHDA and SQIVND (reference sequence). V was pared by 5 bases and J by 7 bases, with 5 bases of the junction left unmatched. There are 14 residues in the CDR3. The CDR3 here is CASSRSLAGNEQFF. As DNA, the CDR3 is TGTGCCAGTAGTCGGTCACTAGCGGGAAATGAGCAGTTCTTC.

This clone was seen just once. The J gene is TRBJ1-1, the V gene TRBV5-6; D remains ambiguous. The V gene's germline CDR1 is SGHDT and CDR2 YYEEEE. V was pared by 2 bases and J by 5 bases, with 16 bases between. The CDR3 length is 15 residues. The CDR3 protein is CASSFENRGGTEAFF. In nucleotides, the CDR3 is TGTGCCAGCAGCTTTGAGAACCGGGGAGGGACTGAAGCTTTCTTT.

The chain is built from TRBV5-5 and TRBJ2-7; possibly TRBD1 or TRBD2 for D (8 bases each). Germline assignment: CDR1 SGHKS and CDR2 YYEKEE (reference sequence). The CDR3 is 19 amino acids. The V end lost 0 bases, the J end lost 4 bases, and 26 bases lay between the germline ends. CDR3 sequence: CASSLADRAGREGHYEQYF. The CDR3 DNA reads as TGTGCCAGCAGCTTGGCGGACAGGGCGGGCCGGGAGGGCCATTACGAGCAGTACTTC.

The chain couples TRBV27 to TRBJ1-5; no firm D call. Trimming took 4 bases from V and 9 from J, leaving 10 bases between them. Germline values: CDR1 MNHEY, CDR2 SMNVEV (reference sequence). There are 12 residues in the CDR3. CDR3 sequence reads: CASSSGSSPQHF. For the CDR3, the DNA is TGTGCCAGCAGTTCCGGATCCTCGCCCCAGCATTTT.

This clone has a single count. This rearrangement joins TRBV28 to TRBJ1-2, with a tentative D call TRBD1 (5 bases). The CDR3 is made up of 14 amino acids. Looked up from germline, CDR1 is MDHEN and CDR2 is SYDVKM. The V end was cut by 9 bases, the J end by 0 bases, with 14 bases between. The CDR3 sequence: CASIGDPANYGYTF. The CDR3 bases are TGTGCCAGTATCGGGGACCCCGCTAACTATGGCTACACCTTC.

J is TRBJ1-1 and V is TRBV4-2, with a weak D call TRBD1 (5 bases). The CDR3 length is 13 residues. Germline loops: CDR1 LGHNA, CDR2 YNFKEQ. V shed 5 bases and J shed 4 bases, with 11 bases lying between them. The CDR3 DNA sequence: TGTGCCAGCAGCTTCCCTGGGGGCACTGAAGCTTTCTTT. Amino acids: CASSFPGGTEAFF.

V is TRBV6-4 and J is TRBJ2-5; 7 positions match TRBD1. The germline gives CDR1 MRHNA, CDR2 SNTAGT. CDR3 length: 13 amino acids. The junction had 6 bases not matched to a gene; V was cut back by 6 bases and J by 5 bases. The CDR3 DNA reads as TGTGCCAGCAGCCCGACAGGGTTGGAGACCCAGTACTTC. Residues: CASSPTGLETQYF.

J is TRBJ2-3 and V is TRBV7-2; D is undetermined. The germline V gene encodes CDR1 SGHTA and CDR2 FQGNSA. CDR3 size: 15 residues. With 4 bases removed from V and 0 bases from J, the gap between germline ends came to 11 bases. The CDR3 sequence: CASSSAARSTDTQYF. The CDR3 DNA sequence: TGTGCCAGCAGCTCCGCCGCTCGAAGCACAGATACGCAGTATTTT.

The V and J genes are TRBV6-1 and TRBJ2-7; no reliable D call. The V gene's germline CDR1 is MNHNS and CDR2 SASEGT. This CDR3 region has 14 residues. The V gene lost 7 bases and the J gene lost 1 base, with 14 bases spanning the gap. The CDR3 DNA reads as TGTGCCAGCAAAGCGCTACAGATTTCCTACGAGCAGTACTTC. This gives the protein CASKALQISYEQYF.

V usage is TRBV11-2 and J usage is TRBJ2-7, with D perhaps TRBD2 (6 bases). From germline, CDR1 is SGHAT and CDR2 FQNNGV. The V end lost 6 bases, the J end lost 4 bases, and 13 bases lay between the germline ends. This CDR3 has 13 residues. DNA of the CDR3: TGTGCCAGCAGAAGCGGAGGGCTTTACGAGCAGTACTTC. Translated, it gives CASRSGGLYEQYF.

The V call is TRBV27, the J call TRBJ1-1, with D hard to call. CDR3 size: 14 residues. Trimming left V 0 bases short and J 1 base short, with 6 bases between. The germline CDR1 and CDR2 sequences are MNHEY and SMNVEV (reference sequence). The CDR3 region is CASSLSYANTEAFF. The DNA for the CDR3 is TGTGCCAGCAGTTTATCATACGCGAACACTGAAGCTTTCTTT.

This clone was detected only once. This chain links TRBV29-1 with TRBJ2-5; D gene ambiguous. This CDR3 comprises 12 residues. CDR1 SQVTM and CDR2 ANQGSEA come from the germline V gene. Trimming stripped 2 bases from V and 2 bases from J, with 6 bases between. Here the CDR3 reads CSVEIVQETQYF. As DNA, the CDR3 is TGCAGCGTTGAAATAGTTCAAGAGACCCAGTACTTC.

The chain is built from TRBV19 and TRBJ1-3, with no clear D. V lost 3 bases, J lost 0 bases, and 6 bases lay in between. Germline values: CDR1 LNHDA, CDR2 SQIVND (reference sequence). The CDR3 runs 14 residues. CDR3 coding DNA: TGTGCCAGTAGTATGGTGAGCTCTGGAAACACCATATATTTT. Encoded protein: CASSMVSSGNTIYF.

The V and J genes are TRBV28 and TRBJ1-4, with D perhaps matching TRBD1 (5 bases). Germline V gene data show CDR1 as MDHEN and CDR2 as SYDVKM. The CDR3 is 16 residues long. The V end was cut by 2 bases, the J end by 5 bases, with 15 bases between. The CDR3 loop reads CASSLSVGDGNEKLFF. CDR3 sequence (DNA): TGTGCCAGCAGTTTAAGTGTCGGGGACGGGAATGAAAAACTGTTTTTT.

The chain couples TRBV11-2 to TRBJ2-7; 7 bases are shared with TRBD2. The CDR3 extends over 15 amino acids. V trimming: 1 base; J trimming: 5 bases; junction bases outside the gene matches: 8. The germline gives CDR1 SGHAT, CDR2 FQNNGV. CDR3 DNA sequence: TGTGCCAGCAGCTTAGTTGGGAGGGCCCCGCACGAGCAGTACTTC. Protein sequence: CASSLVGRAPHEQYF.

V usage is TRBV27 and J usage is TRBJ2-1; 9 bases line up with TRBD2. The CDR3 spans 16 residues. Germline-derived CDR1 and CDR2 are MNHEY and SMNVEV (reference sequence). Trimming removed 2 bases from V and 5 bases from J; junction bases left unmatched: 7. CDR3 region: CASSLNFLAGHNEQFF. The CDR3 DNA sequence: TGTGCCAGCAGTTTAAATTTTCTAGCGGGACACAATGAGCAGTTCTTC.

This sequence joins TRBV18 and TRBJ2-1; 13 bases are a match to TRBD2. CDR1 is KGHSH and CDR2 is LQKENI in the germline V gene. V shed 4 bases, J shed 1 base, and the junction held 19 bases outside the gene matches. The CDR3 has 22 amino acids. In DNA form, the CDR3 reads TGTGCCAGCTCACGGAACCAGCAGGGAACTAGCGGGAGGGCCGGTTCCTACAATGAGCAGTTCTTC. Translating gives CASSRNQQGTSGRAGSYNEQFF.